This T cell receptor (beta chain) came from a study of Graves' ophthalmopathy and Graves' hyperthyroidism. The authors amplified TCR beta CDR3 regions, and they did so from RNA transcripts for repertoire sequencing. An opening RT-PCR round employed HTBI primers and preceded a second-round multiplex PCR. TCRdb recomputed calls from the multiplex PCR reads with MiXCR, one row per CDR3 protein. The table has about 550,000 distinct CDR3 sequences, about 35% seen once. The CDR3 is 14 amino acids. V was pared by 5 bases and J by 7 bases, with 18 bases between. The germline V gene encodes CDR1 SGHTA and CDR2 FQGNSA. As regards this clonotype: A much larger clone differs by one base, so this may be a read error.

This TCR was sampled from an adult man with Graves' hyperthyroidism. The sequencing input was peripheral blood or thyroid tissue (not recorded which). The chain is built from TRBV7-2 and TRBJ2-7, with no clear D. CDR3 coding DNA: TGTGCCAGCAGCCAAGGTCCCAGGACGGAGGAGCAGTACTTC. Translated, it gives CASSQGPRTEEQYF.